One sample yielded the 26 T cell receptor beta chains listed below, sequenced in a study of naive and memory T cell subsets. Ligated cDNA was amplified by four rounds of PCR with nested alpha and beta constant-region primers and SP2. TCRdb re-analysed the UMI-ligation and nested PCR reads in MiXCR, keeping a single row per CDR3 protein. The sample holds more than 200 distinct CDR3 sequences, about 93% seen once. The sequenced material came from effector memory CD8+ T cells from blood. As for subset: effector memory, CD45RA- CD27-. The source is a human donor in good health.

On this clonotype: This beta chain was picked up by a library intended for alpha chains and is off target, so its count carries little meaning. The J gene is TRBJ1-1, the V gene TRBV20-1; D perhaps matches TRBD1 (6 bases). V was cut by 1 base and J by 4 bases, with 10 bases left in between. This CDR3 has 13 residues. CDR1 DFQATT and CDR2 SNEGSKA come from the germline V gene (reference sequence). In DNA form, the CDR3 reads TGCAGTGCTAGAGGACAGGCAAGCACTGAAGCTTTCTTT. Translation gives CSARGQASTEAFF.

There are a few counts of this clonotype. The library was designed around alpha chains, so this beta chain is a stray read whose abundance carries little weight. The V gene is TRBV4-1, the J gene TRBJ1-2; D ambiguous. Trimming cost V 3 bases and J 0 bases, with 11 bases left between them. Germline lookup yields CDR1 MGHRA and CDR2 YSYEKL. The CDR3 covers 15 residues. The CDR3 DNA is TGCGCCAGCAGCCACCACAACGGGGCTAACTATGGCTACACCTTC. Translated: CASSHHNGANYGYTF.

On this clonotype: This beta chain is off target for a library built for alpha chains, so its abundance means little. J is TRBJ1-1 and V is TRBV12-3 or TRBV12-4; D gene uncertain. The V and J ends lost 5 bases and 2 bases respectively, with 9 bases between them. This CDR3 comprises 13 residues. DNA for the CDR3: TGTGCCAGCAGTCCTCCGGGAAACACTGAAGCTTTCTTT. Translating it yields CASSPPGNTEAFF.

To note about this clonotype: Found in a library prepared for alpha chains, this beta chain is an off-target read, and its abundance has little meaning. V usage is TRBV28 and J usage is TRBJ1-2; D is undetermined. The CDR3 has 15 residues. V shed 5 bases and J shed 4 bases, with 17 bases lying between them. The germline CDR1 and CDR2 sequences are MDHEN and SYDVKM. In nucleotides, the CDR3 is TGTGCCAGCAGTCCCCCGTGGTCCGGGTCCTATGGCTACACCTTC. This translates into CASSPPWSGSYGYTF.

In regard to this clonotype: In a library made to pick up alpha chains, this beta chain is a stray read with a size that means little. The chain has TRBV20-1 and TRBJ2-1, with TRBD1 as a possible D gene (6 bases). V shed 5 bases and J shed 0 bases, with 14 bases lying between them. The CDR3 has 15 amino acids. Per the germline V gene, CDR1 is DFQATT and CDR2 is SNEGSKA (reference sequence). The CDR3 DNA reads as TGCAGTGCTCACAGACAGGATGACTCCTACAATGAGCAGTTCTTC. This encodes CSAHRQDDSYNEQFF.

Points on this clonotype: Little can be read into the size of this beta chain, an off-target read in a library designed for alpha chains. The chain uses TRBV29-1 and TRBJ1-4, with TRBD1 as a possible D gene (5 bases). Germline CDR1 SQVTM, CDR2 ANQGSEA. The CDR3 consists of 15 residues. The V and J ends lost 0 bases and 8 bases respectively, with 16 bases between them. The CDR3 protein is CSVEEGLAGYEKLFF. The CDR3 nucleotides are TGCAGCGTTGAAGAGGGACTCGCAGGGTACGAAAAACTGTTTTTT.

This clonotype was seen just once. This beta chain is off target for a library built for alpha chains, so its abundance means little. CDR3 sequence reads: CSVVIEAIEQYF. DNA of the CDR3: TGCAGCGTTGTTATCGAGGCGATCGAGCAGTACTTC. The V gene is TRBV29-1, the J gene TRBJ2-7; D is uncertain. The CDR3 spans 12 residues. CDR1 SQVTM and CDR2 ANQGSEA come from the germline V gene. The V and J ends lost 4 bases and 6 bases respectively, with 13 bases between them.

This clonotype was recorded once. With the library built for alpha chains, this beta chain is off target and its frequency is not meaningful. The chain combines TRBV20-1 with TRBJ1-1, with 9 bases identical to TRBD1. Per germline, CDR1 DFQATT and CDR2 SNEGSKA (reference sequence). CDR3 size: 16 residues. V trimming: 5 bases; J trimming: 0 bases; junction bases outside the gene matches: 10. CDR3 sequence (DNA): TGCAGTGCTCGGGACAGGGTCGAACCCATGAACACTGAAGCTTTCTTT. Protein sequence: CSARDRVEPMNTEAFF.

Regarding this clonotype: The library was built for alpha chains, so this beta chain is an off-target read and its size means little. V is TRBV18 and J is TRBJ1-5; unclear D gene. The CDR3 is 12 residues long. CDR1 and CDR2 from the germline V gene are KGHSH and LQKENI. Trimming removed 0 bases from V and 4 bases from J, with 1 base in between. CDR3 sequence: CASSPPNQPQHF. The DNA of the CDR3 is TGTGCCAGCTCACCACCGAATCAGCCCCAGCATTTT.

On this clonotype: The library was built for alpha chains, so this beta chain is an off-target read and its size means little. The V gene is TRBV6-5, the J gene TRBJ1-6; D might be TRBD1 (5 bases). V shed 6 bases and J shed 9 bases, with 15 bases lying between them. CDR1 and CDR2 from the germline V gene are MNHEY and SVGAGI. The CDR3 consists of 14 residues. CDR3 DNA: TGTGCCAGCAGAACCGGACAAGAGCGTTCACCCCTCCACTTT. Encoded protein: CASRTGQERSPLHF.

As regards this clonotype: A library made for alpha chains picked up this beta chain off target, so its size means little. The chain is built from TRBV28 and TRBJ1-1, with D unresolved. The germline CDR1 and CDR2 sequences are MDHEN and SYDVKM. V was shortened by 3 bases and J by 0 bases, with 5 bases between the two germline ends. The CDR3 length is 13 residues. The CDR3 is CASSFSVNTEAFF. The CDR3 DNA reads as TGTGCCAGCAGTTTTTCTGTGAACACTGAAGCTTTCTTT.

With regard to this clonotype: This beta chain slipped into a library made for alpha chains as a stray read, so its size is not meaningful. This CDR3 is CASSPQGQGKGTEAFF. The CDR3, as DNA: TGTGCCAGCTCACCACAAGGACAGGGGAAGGGCACTGAAGCTTTCTTT. The genes are TRBV18 and TRBJ1-1; TRBD1 matches at 9 bases. After removal of 1 base from V and 4 bases from J, the junction contained 7 bases not matched to a gene. This CDR3 contains 16 residues. Germline V CDR1 and CDR2: KGHSH, LQKENI.

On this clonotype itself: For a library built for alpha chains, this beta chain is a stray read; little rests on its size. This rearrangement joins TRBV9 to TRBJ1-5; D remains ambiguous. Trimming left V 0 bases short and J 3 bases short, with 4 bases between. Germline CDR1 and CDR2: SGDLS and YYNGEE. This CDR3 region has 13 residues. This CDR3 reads CASSVAPNQPQHF. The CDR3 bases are TGTGCCAGCAGCGTAGCTCCCAATCAGCCCCAGCATTTT.

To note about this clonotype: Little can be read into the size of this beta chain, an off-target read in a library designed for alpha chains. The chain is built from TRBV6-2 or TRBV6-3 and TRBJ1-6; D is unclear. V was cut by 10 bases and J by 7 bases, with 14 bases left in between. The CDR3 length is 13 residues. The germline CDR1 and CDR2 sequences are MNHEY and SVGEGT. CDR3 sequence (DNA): TGTGCCATAAGTGCGGGCGGCAATTCACCCCTCCACTTT. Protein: CAISAGGNSPLHF.

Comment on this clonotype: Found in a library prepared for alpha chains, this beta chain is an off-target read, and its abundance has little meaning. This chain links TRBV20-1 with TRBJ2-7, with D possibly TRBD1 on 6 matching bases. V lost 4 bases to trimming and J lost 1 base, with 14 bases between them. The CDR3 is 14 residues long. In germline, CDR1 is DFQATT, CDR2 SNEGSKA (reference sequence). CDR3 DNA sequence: TGCAGTGCTATCGGTACAGGGCAATCCTACGAGCAGTACTTC. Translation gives CSAIGTGQSYEQYF.

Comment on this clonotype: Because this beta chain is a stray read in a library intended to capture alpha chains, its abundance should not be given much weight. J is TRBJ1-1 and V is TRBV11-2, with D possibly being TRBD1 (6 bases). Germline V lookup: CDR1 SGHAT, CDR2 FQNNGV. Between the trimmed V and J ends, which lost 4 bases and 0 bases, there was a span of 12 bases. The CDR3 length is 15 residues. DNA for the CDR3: TGTGCCAGCAGCTATTTTGGGGGCCTGAACACTGAAGCTTTCTTT. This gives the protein CASSYFGGLNTEAFF. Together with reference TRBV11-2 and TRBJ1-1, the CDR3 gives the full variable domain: EAGVAQSPRYKIIEKRQSVAFWCNPISGHATLYWYQQILGQGPKLLIQFQNNGVVDDSQLPKDRFSAERLKGVDSTLKIQPAKLEDSAVYLCASSYFGGLNTEAFFGQGTRLTVV.

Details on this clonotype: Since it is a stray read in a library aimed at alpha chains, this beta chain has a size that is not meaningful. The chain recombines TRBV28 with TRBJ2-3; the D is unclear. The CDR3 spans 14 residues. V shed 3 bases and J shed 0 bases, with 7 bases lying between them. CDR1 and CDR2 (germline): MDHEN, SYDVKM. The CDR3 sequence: CASSFLRSTDTQYF. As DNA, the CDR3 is TGTGCCAGCAGTTTTTTGCGGAGCACAGATACGCAGTATTTT.

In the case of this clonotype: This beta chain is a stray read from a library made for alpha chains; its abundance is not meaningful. The CDR3 DNA follows: TGCAGTGCTGGGCGGACAGCTGGTAATTCACCCCTCCACTTT. This translates into CSAGRTAGNSPLHF. The J gene is TRBJ1-6, the V gene TRBV20-1; TRBD1 is a possible D gene (6 bases). Germline V lookup: CDR1 DFQATT, CDR2 SNEGSKA (reference sequence). The CDR3 has 14 amino acids. V lost 5 bases to trimming and J lost 6 bases, with 14 bases between them.

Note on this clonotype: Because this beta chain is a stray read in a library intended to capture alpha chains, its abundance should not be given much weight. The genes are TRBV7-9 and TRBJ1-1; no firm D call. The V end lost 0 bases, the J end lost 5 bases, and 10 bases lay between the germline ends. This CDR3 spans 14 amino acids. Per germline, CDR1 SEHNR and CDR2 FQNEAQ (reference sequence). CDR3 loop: CASSLASGQTEAFF. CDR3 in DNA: TGTGCCAGCAGCTTAGCGAGTGGCCAGACTGAAGCTTTCTTT.

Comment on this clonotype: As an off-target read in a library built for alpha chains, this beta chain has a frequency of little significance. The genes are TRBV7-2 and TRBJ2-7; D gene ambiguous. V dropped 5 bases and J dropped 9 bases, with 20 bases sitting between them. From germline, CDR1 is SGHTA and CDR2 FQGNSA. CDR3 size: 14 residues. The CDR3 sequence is CASSPEDLAPRQYF. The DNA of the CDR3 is TGTGCCAGCAGCCCTGAGGATTTGGCGCCAAGGCAGTACTTC.

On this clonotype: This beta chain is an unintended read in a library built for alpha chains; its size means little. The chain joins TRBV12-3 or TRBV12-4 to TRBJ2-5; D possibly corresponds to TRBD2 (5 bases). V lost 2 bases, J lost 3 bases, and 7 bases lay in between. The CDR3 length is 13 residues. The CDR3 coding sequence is TGTGCCAGCAGTTTACGGGGTAAAGAGACCCAGTACTTC. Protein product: CASSLRGKETQYF.

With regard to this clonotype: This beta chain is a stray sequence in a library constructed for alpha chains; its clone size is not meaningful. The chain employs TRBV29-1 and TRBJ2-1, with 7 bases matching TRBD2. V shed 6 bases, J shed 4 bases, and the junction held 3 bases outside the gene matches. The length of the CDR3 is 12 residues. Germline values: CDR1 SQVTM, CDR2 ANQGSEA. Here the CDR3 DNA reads TGCAGCGTCGCGCGGGGGTACAATGAGCAGTTCTTC. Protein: CSVARGYNEQFF.

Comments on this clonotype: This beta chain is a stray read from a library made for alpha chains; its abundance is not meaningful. CDR3 residues: CSAPAGAVDTQYF. CDR3 DNA sequence: TGCAGTGCTCCAGCGGGAGCGGTAGATACGCAGTATTTT. The genes are TRBV20-1 and TRBJ2-3, with 8 bases that match TRBD2. The CDR3 runs 13 residues. V lost 5 bases and J lost 5; bases outside the gene matches: 6. The germline CDR1 and CDR2 sequences are DFQATT and SNEGSKA (reference sequence).

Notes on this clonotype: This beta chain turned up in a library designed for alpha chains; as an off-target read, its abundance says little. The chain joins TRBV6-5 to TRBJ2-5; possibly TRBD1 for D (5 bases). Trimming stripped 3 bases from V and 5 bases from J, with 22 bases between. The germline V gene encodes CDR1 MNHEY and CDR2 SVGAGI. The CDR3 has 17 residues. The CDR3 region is CASSYTRQGWSMETQYF. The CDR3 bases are TGTGCCAGCAGTTATACGAGGCAGGGATGGTCAATGGAGACCCAGTACTTC.

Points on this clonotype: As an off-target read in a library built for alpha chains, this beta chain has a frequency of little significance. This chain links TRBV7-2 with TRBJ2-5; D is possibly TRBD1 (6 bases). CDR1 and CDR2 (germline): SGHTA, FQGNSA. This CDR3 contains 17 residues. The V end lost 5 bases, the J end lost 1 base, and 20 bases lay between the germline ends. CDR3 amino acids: CASSRSAQGKTQETQYF. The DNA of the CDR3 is TGTGCCAGCAGCCGTTCTGCGCAGGGGAAAACCCAAGAGACCCAGTACTTC.

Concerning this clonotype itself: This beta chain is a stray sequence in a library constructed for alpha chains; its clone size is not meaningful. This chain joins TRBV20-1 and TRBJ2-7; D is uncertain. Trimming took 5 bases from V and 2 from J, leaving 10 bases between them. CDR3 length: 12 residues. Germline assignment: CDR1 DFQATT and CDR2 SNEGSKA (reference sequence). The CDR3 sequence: CSAPDGTYEQYF. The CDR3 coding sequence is TGCAGTGCTCCGGATGGGACCTACGAGCAGTACTTC.